This note documents a single T cell receptor (beta chain) sequence. The record originates from a study of blood T cell repertoires in COVID-19. Original data processing: Amplification with reference gene primers provided the estimates of nucleated cell counts. The protocol was immunoSEQ multiplex PCR, while the TCRdb copy is restricted to in-frame clones and leaves out a portion. V, J and clone size are those of that table, while D and trimming were read from the DNA. This table has about 140,000 clones, over 75% appearing once. The CDR3 has 14 residues. V lost 5 bases to trimming and J lost 5 bases; unmatched junction nucleotides: 5. The germline CDR1 and CDR2 sequences are SGHTA and FQGTGA.

The chain employs TRBV7-3 and TRBJ2-5; 10 bases map to TRBD2. Sequencing used peripheral blood. This clonotype originated in a woman between 45 and 65 years old with acute or convalescent COVID-19. The CDR3 region has the DNA TGTGCCAGCAGCCAAGCGGGGGGGCGTGAGACCCAGTACTTC. Amino acid sequence: CASSQAGGRETQYF.